Shown below are 30 T cell receptor beta chains from a single sample sequenced in a study of long-term antiretroviral therapy in people with HIV. It was version v3.0 of the immunoSEQ assay that was run at survey level. Assay: immunoSEQ multiplex PCR; the TCRdb copy retains only in-frame clones and omits some. The sample includes approximately 23,000 clones, about 85% of them seen just once. The input for sequencing was unsorted PBMCs, taken just over 2.6 years after starting antiretroviral therapy. The receptors come from a man aged 40-49 years with HIV.

The chain uses TRBV4-3 and TRBJ1-2; no clear D gene. Germline V lookup: CDR1 LGHNA, CDR2 YSLEER. Trimming took 0 bases from V and 1 from J, leaving 9 bases between them. The CDR3 is made up of 15 amino acids. CDR3 sequence (DNA): TGCGCCAGCAGCCAAGATCGGAGCAGTAACTATGGCTACACCTTC. Its protein is CASSQDRSSNYGYTF.

The rearrangement uses TRBV7-9 and TRBJ2-4; 11 nucleotides line up with TRBD1. The germline gives CDR1 SEHNR, CDR2 FQNEAQ (reference sequence). With 1 base clipped from V and 15 bases from J, the junction kept 8 bases outside the gene matches. The CDR3 is made up of 14 amino acids. CDR3 nucleotides: TGTGCCAGCAGCTTAGAGGGGACAGGGGGTACGAGGTACTTC. Its protein product is CASSLEGTGGTRYF.

J is TRBJ2-5 and V is TRBV30; D could derive from TRBD1 or TRBD2 (5 bases each). The CDR3 runs 19 residues. V was trimmed by 2 bases and J by 4 bases, leaving 29 bases between them. Germline CDR1 and CDR2: GTSNPN and SVGIG (reference sequence). CDR3 protein: CAWSTPGTGKTPWGETQYF. CDR3 DNA sequence: TGTGCCTGGAGTACCCCCGGGACCGGGAAAACGCCCTGGGGAGAGACCCAGTACTTC.

Details on this clone: Other DNA sequences within the sample encode an identical CDR3. This chain joins TRBV4-3 and TRBJ2-7; 8 bases agree with TRBD2. This CDR3 spans 14 amino acids. The germline CDR1 and CDR2 sequences are LGHNA and YSLEER. Germline trimming cut 0 bases from V and 4 bases from J; bases unmatched to any gene: 2. Here the CDR3 reads CASSQDRGGYEQYF. The CDR3 DNA reads as TGCGCCAGCAGCCAAGATCGCGGGGGGTACGAGCAGTACTTC.

V usage is TRBV5-1 and J usage is TRBJ1-4, with TRBD1 matching over 8 bases. Germline trimming cut 0 bases from V and 8 bases from J; bases unmatched to any gene: 3. Germline V gene lookup returns CDR1 SGHRS and CDR2 YFSETQ. The CDR3 totals 14 residues. The CDR3, as DNA: TGCGCCAGCAGCTTGGGGAACAGGGGGGAAAAACTGTTTTTT. The encoded protein is CASSLGNRGEKLFF. The full variable domain, with the rest looked up from reference TRBV5-1 and TRBJ1-4, is KAGVTQTPRYLIKTRGQQVTLSCSPISGHRSVSWYQQTPGQGLQFLFEYFSETQRNKGNFPGRFSGRQFSNSRSEMNVSTLELGDSALYLCASSLGNRGEKLFFGSGTQLSVL.

The CDR3 sequence: CASSDSGGAAPDTQYF. The CDR3 bases are TGTGCCAGCAGTGACTCCGGAGGGGCCGCCCCAGATACGCAGTATTTT. The gene calls are TRBV6-4 and TRBJ2-3; D may be TRBD2 (6 bases). The germline V and J ends were trimmed by 0 bases and 4 bases, with 14 bases remaining between them. CDR1 is MRHNA, CDR2 SNTAGT, per germline. CDR3 length equals 16 residues.

Only a few counts were recorded for this clone. J is TRBJ1-2 and V is TRBV6-5, with D perhaps matching TRBD1 (5 bases). The V end lost 2 bases, the J end lost 4 bases, and 11 bases lay between the germline ends. CDR1 is MNHEY, CDR2 SVGAGI, per germline. CDR3 length: 14 residues. The chain's CDR3 is CASSYGAGSYGYTF. The DNA of the CDR3 is TGTGCCAGCAGTTACGGGGCAGGCTCCTATGGCTACACCTTC.

V and J are TRBV6-6 and TRBJ2-1; no firm D call. The CDR3 totals 16 residues. The V end lost 2 bases, the J end lost 0 bases, and 11 bases lay between the germline ends. CDR1 is MNHNY, CDR2 SVGAGI, per germline (reference sequence). CDR3: CASSYVRQLSYNEQFF. The CDR3 DNA reads TGTGCCAGCAGTTACGTCCGACAACTCTCCTACAATGAGCAGTTCTTC.

The chain uses TRBV6-6 and TRBJ2-3; 11 bases are a match to TRBD1. Germline CDR1 is MNHNY and CDR2 is SVGAGI (reference sequence). The V gene end was trimmed by 5 bases and the J gene end by 3 bases; junction bases not matched to a gene: 4. CDR3 length: 15 residues. CDR3 nucleotides: TGTGCCAGCAGTAGCCGGGACAGGGGGACAGATACGCAGTATTTT. Translation gives CASSSRDRGTDTQYF.

The rearrangement uses TRBV11-2 and TRBJ2-2; 10 nucleotides align to TRBD1. J gave up 6 bases and V 3 bases, and 4 bases lay outside the gene matches. This CDR3 is 15 amino acids long. Per germline, CDR1 SGHAT and CDR2 FQNNGV. CDR3 region: CASSFMGQGSGELFF. DNA for the CDR3: TGTGCCAGCAGCTTTATGGGACAGGGGTCCGGGGAGCTGTTTTTT.

V is TRBV6-5 and J is TRBJ1-2; maybe TRBD1 (5 bases). From germline, CDR1 is MNHEY and CDR2 SVGAGI. The ends were cut back, 8 bases at V and 3 bases at J, with 13 bases in the middle. The CDR3 runs 13 residues. The CDR3 region has the DNA TGTGCCAGCGTGGGGGTGGGGGACTATGGCTACACCTTC. This gives the protein CASVGVGDYGYTF.

This rearrangement joins TRBV5-1 to TRBJ2-5; D is unclear. CDR3 length: 14 amino acids. Germline CDR1 is SGHRS and CDR2 is YFSETQ. The germline V and J ends were trimmed by 0 bases and 5 bases, with 11 bases remaining between them. CDR3 in amino acids: CASSLGRKEETQYF. The CDR3 nucleotides read TGCGCCAGCAGCTTGGGACGCAAAGAGGAGACCCAGTACTTC.

With regard to this clone: Given the absence of the conserved phenylalanine or tryptophan at the CDR3 end, a read error is likely. The limits of the CDR3 on the DNA are not certain, so only TCRdb's listed CDR3 is given. J is TRBJ2-7 and V is TRBV6-4; the listed D gene, TRBD2, was not tested against the DNA. Germline V gene lookup returns CDR1 MRHNA and CDR2 SNTAGT. Both ends counted, the CDR3 spans 12 residues. The CDR3 sequence is CASSDSGTFEGI.

The chain couples TRBV28 to TRBJ2-3, with 7 bases matching TRBD2. Trimming removed 2 bases from V and 2 bases from J; junction bases left unmatched: 10. From germline, CDR1 is MDHEN and CDR2 SYDVKM. CDR3 length: 17 residues. The CDR3 protein is CASSLGYGTNLTDTQYF. The DNA of the CDR3 is TGTGCCAGCAGTTTAGGGTACGGGACTAACCTCACAGATACGCAGTATTTT.

This chain joins TRBV5-5 and TRBJ2-7; D not certain. Trimming left V 5 bases short and J 4 bases short, with 10 bases between. The V gene's germline CDR1 is SGHKS and CDR2 YYEKEE (reference sequence). CDR3 length: 12 amino acids. This chain's CDR3 is CASRDWRYEQYF. CDR3 DNA: TGTGCCAGCAGGGATTGGCGATACGAGCAGTACTTC.

This chain uses TRBV5-4 with TRBJ2-7, with 12 bases identical to TRBD2. The CDR3 is 17 amino acids. Trimming cost V 4 bases and J 4 bases; bases outside gene matches: 12. Per the germline V gene, CDR1 is SGHNT and CDR2 is YYREEE (reference sequence). CDR3 in amino acids: CASSVDRLAGVRYEQYF. The CDR3 DNA is TGTGCCAGCAGCGTGGATAGACTAGCGGGAGTTCGGTACGAGCAGTACTTC.

The chain joins TRBV2 to TRBJ2-3, with 8 bases that match TRBD1. Trimming cost V 7 bases and J 1 base; bases outside gene matches: 7. This CDR3 region has 15 residues. Germline CDR1 and CDR2: SNHLY and FYNNEI. DNA of the CDR3: TGTGCCAGCAACCGGGACAGGTTGGGCACAGATACGCAGTATTTT. This gives the protein CASNRDRLGTDTQYF.

The J gene is TRBJ2-5, the V gene TRBV2; 12 bases map to TRBD2. V dropped 7 bases and J dropped 5; count of bases not matched to a gene: 5. Germline CDR1 SNHLY, CDR2 FYNNEI. This CDR3 is 14 amino acids long. CDR3 in amino acids: CASTPTSGGETQYF. Here the CDR3 DNA reads TGTGCCAGCACTCCGACTAGCGGGGGCGAGACCCAGTACTTC.

The V and J genes are TRBV11-3 and TRBJ2-1; 7 bases align to TRBD2. V was pared by 5 bases and J by 1 base, with 8 bases of the junction left unmatched. This CDR3 comprises 16 residues. Germline V gene lookup returns CDR1 SGHNT and CDR2 YENEEA. CDR3 in DNA: TGTGCCAGCAGCCCAGACCCAGCGGGGTCCTACAATGAGCAGTTCTTC. Its translation is CASSPDPAGSYNEQFF.

The gene calls are TRBV6-5 and TRBJ2-3; D is ambiguous. Trimming took 5 bases from V and 0 from J, leaving 3 bases between them. This CDR3 contains 12 residues. The germline gives CDR1 MNHEY, CDR2 SVGAGI. This CDR3 is CASSSSTDTQYF. The CDR3 region has the DNA TGTGCCAGCAGTAGTAGCACAGATACGCAGTATTTT.

This chain uses TRBV28 with TRBJ1-3; D is uncertain. Trimming removed 7 bases from V and 7 bases from J, with 17 bases in between. Germline V CDR1 and CDR2: MDHEN, SYDVKM. The CDR3 has 14 amino acids. This CDR3 is CASIPRGSYNTIYF. Here the CDR3 DNA reads TGTGCCAGCATCCCTCGGGGTTCTTACAACACCATATATTTT.

The chain links TRBV10-3 to TRBJ1-2; D gene unclear. Germline assignment: CDR1 ENHRY and CDR2 SYGVKD. V was trimmed by 5 bases and J by 4 bases, leaving 29 bases between them. This CDR3 is built from 19 residues. This chain's CDR3 is CAISSGRSSKGRTSYGYTF. Here the CDR3 DNA reads TGTGCCATCAGTTCGGGGAGGTCGTCGAAAGGCAGAACTTCCTATGGCTACACCTTC.

This clone was detected once. The chain is built from TRBV2 and TRBJ1-1, with unresolved D. The germline V gene encodes CDR1 SNHLY and CDR2 FYNNEI. This CDR3 spans 13 amino acids. V was shortened by 4 bases and J by 4 bases, with 10 bases between the two germline ends. CDR3: CASSVDMGTEAFF. The CDR3 DNA follows: TGTGCCAGCAGTGTAGACATGGGCACTGAAGCTTTCTTT.

The genes are TRBV9 and TRBJ1-3; 7 bases agree with TRBD1. This CDR3 has 14 amino acids. Germline CDR1 and CDR2: SGDLS and YYNGEE. V lost 5 bases, J lost 5 bases, and 7 bases stayed unmatched. The CDR3 nucleotides read TGTGCCAGCAGTGAGAGGACAGGTCGAAACACCATATATTTT. It encodes CASSERTGRNTIYF.

This chain links TRBV4-2 with TRBJ2-7; 9 bases fit TRBD2. The CDR3 loop spans 17 amino acids. The V segment lost 1 base and the J segment 0 bases; nucleotides outside the gene matches: 7. Germline V lookup: CDR1 LGHNA, CDR2 YNFKEQ. The CDR3 DNA reads TGTGCCAGCAGCCAAGGGCTAGCGGGGTTATTCTCCTACGAGCAGTACTTC. The encoded protein is CASSQGLAGLFSYEQYF.

V usage is TRBV19 and J usage is TRBJ1-2, with 8 positions matching TRBD1. V lost 7 bases to trimming and J lost 3 bases; unmatched junction nucleotides: 7. The CDR3 is 14 residues long. Per germline, CDR1 LNHDA and CDR2 SQIVND (reference sequence). As DNA, the CDR3 is TGTGCCAGTATCGATGCAGGGGGCGACTATGGCTACACCTTC. It is translated as CASIDAGGDYGYTF.

The sample holds one count of this clone. This chain uses TRBV7-8 with TRBJ2-7, with D uncertain. Trimming pared 0 bases from V and 0 bases from J, leaving 9 bases between. Germline V CDR1 and CDR2: SGHVS, FQNEAQ. The CDR3 covers 15 residues. CDR3 nucleotide sequence: TGTGCCAGCAGCTTAGCGCGCGGCTACTCCTACGAGCAGTACTTC. It is translated as CASSLARGYSYEQYF.

The J gene is TRBJ1-2, the V gene TRBV6-5; 10 bases line up with TRBD1. Germline CDR1 MNHEY, CDR2 SVGAGI. The CDR3 is made up of 15 amino acids. V was clipped by 5 bases and J by 7 bases; unmatched bases: 10. The CDR3 sequence is CASSPPGTGVFGYTF. The CDR3, as DNA: TGTGCCAGCAGTCCCCCCGGGACAGGGGTGTTTGGCTACACCTTC.

The chain couples TRBV11-3 to TRBJ2-7, with 10 bases that match TRBD1. Trimming cost V 1 base and J 9 bases; bases outside gene matches: 12. The CDR3 has 16 amino acids. The germline gives CDR1 SGHNT, CDR2 YENEEA. In DNA, the CDR3 is TGTGCCAGCAGCTTAGGCGTCCCGGGACAGGGGTCCGGGCAGTACTTC. This translates into CASSLGVPGQGSGQYF.

The chain joins TRBV5-1 to TRBJ2-1, with D unresolved. The germline V and J ends were trimmed by 4 bases and 10 bases, with 15 bases remaining between them. CDR1 and CDR2 (germline): SGHRS, YFSETQ. The CDR3 is 13 amino acids. DNA of the CDR3: TGCGCCAGCAGCCTCCCCCCCTACACAGAGCAGTTCTTC. Amino acid sequence: CASSLPPYTEQFF.